The clone carrying this TCR beta chain was counted many times. Antigen specificity is unknown. Every cDNA TCR molecule received its own unique molecular identifier. Each CDR3 protein is one row after TCRdb ran MiXCR on the 5' RACE reads. The repertoire holds some 52,000 distinct CDR3 sequences, with around 6.7% as singletons. Time point described: sample taken at primary tumor resection. Tumor, nontumor lung or frozen PBMC supplied whole RNA that was sequenced unsorted. The donors comprised some 70 untreated early-stage non-small cell lung cancer patients. The data were taken from a study of spatial heterogeneity in lung cancer. Study context: The study observed each unique TCR and UMI combination more than ten times on average in raw reads. Whole-study findings and limits: Resection blood, more than follow-up blood, showed ubiquitous expanded tumor TCRs.

Germline assignment: CDR1 MDHEN and CDR2 SYDVKM. The CDR3 sequence is 13 residues long. Trimming took off 3 bases at V and 7 bases at J, with 9 bases between the two ends. The specimen was PBMCs, collected at surgery. This chain joins TRBV28 and TRBJ2-2; possible D gene TRBD1, 5 bases. The sequence came from a female donor with early-stage non-small cell lung cancer. CDR3 region: CASSLTAFGELFF. Written as DNA, the CDR3 is TGTGCCAGCAGTTTGACAGCGTTCGGGGAGCTGTTTTTT.